The source of this T cell receptor (beta chain) is a study of human T cells and chemical hapten exposure. In the study overall: Patients got weekly scalp diphenylcyclopropenone doses over the approximately 23-week study.

TCRdb redid the calling of the RACE reads with MiXCR, one entry per CDR3 protein. The sample lists a few hundred thousand distinct CDR3 sequences; roughly 6.3% were seen once. As for time point: patch test 2, 6 weeks after DPC sensitization. The treatment: therapeutic diphenylcyclopropenone sensitization with weekly scalp DPC. This clonotype was counted between two and nine times. The receptor's source is a woman under 30 with alopecia areata. Some clones in this sample may be carry-over from other donors' samples. The sample here was whole blood, taken in connection with sensitization to the hapten diphenylcyclopropenone (DPC).

CDR3 bases: TGTGCCAGCAGTTACGGGCTTCAGGGAGGGTATGGCTACACCTTC. It specifies CASSYGLQGGYGYTF. This chain uses TRBV6-5 with TRBJ1-2, with D perhaps TRBD1 (5 bases). Germline V CDR1 and CDR2: MNHEY, SVGAGI. Trimming removed 2 bases at V and 5 bases at J, with 15 bases between. This CDR3 contains 15 residues.